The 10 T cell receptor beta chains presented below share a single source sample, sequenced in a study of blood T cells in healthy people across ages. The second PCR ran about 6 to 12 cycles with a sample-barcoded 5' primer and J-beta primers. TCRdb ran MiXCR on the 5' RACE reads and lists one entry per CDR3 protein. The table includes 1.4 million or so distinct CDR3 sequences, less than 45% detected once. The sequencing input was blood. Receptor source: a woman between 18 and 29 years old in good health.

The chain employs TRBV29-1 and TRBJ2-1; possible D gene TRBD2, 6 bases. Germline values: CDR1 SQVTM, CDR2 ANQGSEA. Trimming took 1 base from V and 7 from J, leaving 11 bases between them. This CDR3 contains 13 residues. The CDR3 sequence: CSVEGREPNEQFF. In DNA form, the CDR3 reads TGCAGCGTTGAAGGTCGGGAGCCTAATGAGCAGTTCTTC.

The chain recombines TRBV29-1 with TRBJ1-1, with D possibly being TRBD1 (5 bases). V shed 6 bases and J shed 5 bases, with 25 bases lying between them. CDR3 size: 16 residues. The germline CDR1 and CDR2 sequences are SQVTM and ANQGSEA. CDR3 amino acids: CSVQRSEGRRGTEAFF. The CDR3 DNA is TGCAGCGTGCAAAGATCTGAGGGGAGGCGTGGAACTGAAGCTTTCTTT.

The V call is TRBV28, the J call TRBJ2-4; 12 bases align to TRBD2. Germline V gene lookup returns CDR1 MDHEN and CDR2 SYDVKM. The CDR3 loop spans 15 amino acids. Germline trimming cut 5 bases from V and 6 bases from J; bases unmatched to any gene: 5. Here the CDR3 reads CASSPGLAGGNIQYF. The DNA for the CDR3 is TGTGCCAGCAGTCCGGGACTAGCGGGCGGAAACATTCAGTACTTC.

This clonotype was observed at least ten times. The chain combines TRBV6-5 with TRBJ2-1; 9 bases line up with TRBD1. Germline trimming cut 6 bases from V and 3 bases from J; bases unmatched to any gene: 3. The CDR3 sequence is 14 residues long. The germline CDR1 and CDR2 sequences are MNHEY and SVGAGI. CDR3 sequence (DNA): TGTGCCAGCAGCGGGACAGGGAACTACAATGAGCAGTTCTTC. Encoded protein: CASSGTGNYNEQFF.

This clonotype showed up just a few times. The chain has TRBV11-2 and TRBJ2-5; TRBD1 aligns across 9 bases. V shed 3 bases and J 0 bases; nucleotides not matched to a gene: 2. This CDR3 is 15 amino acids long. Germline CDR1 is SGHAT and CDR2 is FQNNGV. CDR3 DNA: TGTGCCAGCAGCTTCGGGACAGGGTACCAAGAGACCCAGTACTTC. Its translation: CASSFGTGYQETQYF. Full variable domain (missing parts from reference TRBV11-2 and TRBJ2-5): EAGVAQSPRYKIIEKRQSVAFWCNPISGHATLYWYQQILGQGPKLLIQFQNNGVVDDSQLPKDRFSAERLKGVDSTLKIQPAKLEDSAVYLCASSFGTGYQETQYFGPGTRLLVL.

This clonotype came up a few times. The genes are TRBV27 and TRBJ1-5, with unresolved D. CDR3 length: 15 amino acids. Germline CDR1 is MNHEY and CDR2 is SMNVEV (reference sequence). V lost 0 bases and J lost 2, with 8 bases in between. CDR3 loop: CASSLSVGGNQPQHF. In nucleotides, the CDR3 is TGTGCCAGCAGTTTATCCGTCGGAGGCAATCAGCCCCAGCATTTT.

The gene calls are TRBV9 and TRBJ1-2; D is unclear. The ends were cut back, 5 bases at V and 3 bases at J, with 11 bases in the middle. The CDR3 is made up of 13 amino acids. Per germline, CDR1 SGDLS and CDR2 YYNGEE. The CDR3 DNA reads TGTGCCAGCAGTGGGTATCTTTACTATGGCTACACCTTC. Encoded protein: CASSGYLYYGYTF.

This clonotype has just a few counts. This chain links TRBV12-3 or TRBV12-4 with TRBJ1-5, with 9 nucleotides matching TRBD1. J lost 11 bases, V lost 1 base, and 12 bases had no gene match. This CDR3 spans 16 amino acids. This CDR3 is CASSLVGTGRIRAQHF. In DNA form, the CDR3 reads TGTGCCAGCAGTTTAGTAGGGACAGGGCGAATCAGAGCCCAGCATTTT.

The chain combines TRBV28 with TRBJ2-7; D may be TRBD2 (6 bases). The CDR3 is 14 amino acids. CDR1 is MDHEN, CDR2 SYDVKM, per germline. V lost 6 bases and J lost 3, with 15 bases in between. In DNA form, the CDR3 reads TGTGCCAGCAGCCCCATGGGAGGAAGCTACGAGCAGTACTTC. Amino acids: CASSPMGGSYEQYF. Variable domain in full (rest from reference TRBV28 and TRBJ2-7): DVKVTQSSRYLVKRTGEKVFLECVQDMDHENMFWYRQDPGLGLRLIYFSYDVKMKEKGDIPEGYSVSREKKERFSLILESASTNQTSMYLCASSPMGGSYEQYFGPGTRLTVT.

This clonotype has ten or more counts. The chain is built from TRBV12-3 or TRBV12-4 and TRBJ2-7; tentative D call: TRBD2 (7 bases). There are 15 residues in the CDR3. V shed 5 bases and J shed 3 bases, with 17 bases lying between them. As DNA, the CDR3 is TGTGCCAGCAGTAGTACCGCGGGGGCCTTCTACGAGCAGTACTTC. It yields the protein CASSSTAGAFYEQYF.